The 17 T cell receptor beta chains presented below share a single source sample, sequenced in a study of blood T cells in healthy people across ages. The authors ran a second PCR of about 7 to 12 cycles using a sample-barcoded 5' primer and a J-beta primer mix. TCRdb recomputed calls from the 5' RACE reads with MiXCR, one row per CDR3 protein. The table includes 1.5 million to 1.8 million distinct CDR3 sequences, roughly 43% detected once. The sample comprised blood. All receptors come from a woman between 18 and 29 years old in good health.

The J gene is TRBJ1-2, the V gene TRBV6-6; D is unclear. The germline V gene encodes CDR1 MNHNY and CDR2 SVGAGI (reference sequence). The length of the CDR3 is 14 residues. The V end lost 6 bases, the J end lost 2 bases, and 13 bases lay between the germline ends. CDR3 nucleotide sequence: TGTGCCAGCAGCAAAATGGAGGTGAACTATGGCTACACCTTC. Residues: CASSKMEVNYGYTF.

The J gene is TRBJ2-1, the V gene TRBV6-5; 10 bases are shared with TRBD2. The CDR3 totals 14 residues. The germline V gene has CDR1 MNHEY and CDR2 SVGAGI. Germline trimming cut 9 bases from V and 5 bases from J; bases unmatched to any gene: 7. The CDR3 DNA reads TGTGCCAGTTCTAGCGGGAGCCCCCACAATGAGCAGTTCTTC. Its protein product is CASSSGSPHNEQFF.

J is TRBJ2-2 and V is TRBV2; the match to TRBD1 covers 7 bases. This CDR3 is 14 amino acids long. After removal of 6 bases from V and 1 base from J, the junction contained 2 bases not matched to a gene. The V gene's germline CDR1 is SNHLY and CDR2 FYNNEI. The CDR3 bases are TGTGCCAGCAGAGGGACAGTGAACACCGGGGAGCTGTTTTTT. Translated: CASRGTVNTGELFF.

The rearrangement joins TRBV6-2 or TRBV6-3 to TRBJ2-7; perhaps D is TRBD1 or TRBD2 (5 bases each). With the DNA end fitting TRBJ2-4 better, the J assignment may be wrong. This CDR3 region has 15 residues. CDR1 and CDR2 (germline): MNHEY, SVGEGT. The CDR3, as DNA: TGTGCCAGCAGTTACATAGGGCTGAGGGGAAACATTCAGTACTTC. Amino acid sequence: CASSYIGLRGNIQYF.

This clonotype was observed a few times. The genes are TRBV4-1 and TRBJ1-2, with D unresolved. Germline CDR1 MGHRA, CDR2 YSYEKL. This CDR3 has 15 residues. The V and J ends lost 0 bases and 5 bases respectively, with 13 bases between them. The CDR3 spells CASSQDRTEKYGYTF. DNA of the CDR3: TGCGCCAGCAGCCAAGATCGGACGGAGAAGTATGGCTACACCTTC.

This clonotype was observed a few times. This chain connects TRBV4-3 to TRBJ2-1, with D perhaps TRBD1 (5 bases). V gave up 6 bases and J gave up 2 bases, with 14 bases separating them. Germline assignment: CDR1 LGHNA and CDR2 YSLEER. The CDR3 totals 15 residues. The CDR3 nucleotides are TGCGCCAGCAGGACAGCCTTGCTTCCCTACAATGAGCAGTTCTTC. Its protein product is CASRTALLPYNEQFF.

The V call is TRBV6-5, the J call TRBJ2-2; 7 nucleotides match TRBD1. CDR1 MNHEY and CDR2 SVGAGI come from the germline V gene. Losses at the gene ends were 4 bases for V and 2 bases for J; bases not matched to a gene: 10. The CDR3 length is 17 residues. This CDR3 is CASSSQRQGSNTGELFF. Written as DNA, the CDR3 is TGTGCCAGCAGTTCGCAAAGACAGGGATCAAACACCGGGGAGCTGTTTTTT.

This clonotype was detected many times. The gene calls are TRBV5-1 and TRBJ2-7, with D unresolved. Germline assignment: CDR1 SGHRS and CDR2 YFSETQ. The CDR3 is 14 amino acids. The V and J ends lost 1 base and 2 bases respectively, with 10 bases between them. This CDR3 reads CASSLYPGAYEQYF. The CDR3 region has the DNA TGCGCCAGCAGCTTGTACCCAGGAGCCTACGAGCAGTACTTC.

The chain uses TRBV6-6 and TRBJ2-7; 7 nucleotides align to TRBD2. The germline V gene encodes CDR1 MNHNY and CDR2 SVGAGI (reference sequence). The CDR3 sequence is 14 residues long. With V trimmed by 8 bases and J by 1 base, 8 bases remained unmatched. CDR3 in amino acids: CASLGRVQSYEQYF. The CDR3 coding sequence is TGTGCCAGCCTTGGGAGGGTCCAATCCTACGAGCAGTACTTC.

The chain employs TRBV5-1 and TRBJ1-2; 9 bases are shared with TRBD1. Germline V gene sequence: CDR1 SGHRS, CDR2 YFSETQ. After removal of 4 bases from V and 8 bases from J, the junction contained 15 bases not matched to a gene. The CDR3 runs to 16 residues. CDR3 residues: CASSVGGPGTGLGYTF. Written as DNA, the CDR3 is TGCGCCAGCAGCGTTGGTGGTCCCGGGACAGGGCTAGGCTACACCTTC.

The gene calls are TRBV2 and TRBJ2-4, with D uncertain. The last part of the DNA fits TRBJ2-7 better; the J call may be wrong. The germline gives CDR1 SNHLY, CDR2 FYNNEI. This CDR3 contains 12 residues. CDR3 residues: CASSILPYEQYF. The CDR3 nucleotides are TGTGCCAGCTCGATACTACCCTACGAGCAGTACTTC.

This sequence joins TRBV6-2 or TRBV6-3 and TRBJ1-1, with 8 bases that match TRBD1. V gave up 6 bases and J gave up 3 bases; unmatched junction bases: 9. CDR1 and CDR2 from the germline V gene are MNHEY and SVGEGT. The CDR3 contains 15 residues. For the CDR3, the DNA is TGTGCCAGCAGGGGGGGACAGGACCTGGACACTGAAGCTTTCTTT. Residues: CASRGGQDLDTEAFF.

Concerning this clonotype: An end of the junction does not agree with germline; a read error may underlie this. The chain has TRBV7-9 and TRBJ2-7; D unclear. The germline V gene encodes CDR1 SEHNR and CDR2 FQNEAQ (reference sequence). This CDR3 is 14 amino acids long. The CDR3 loop is CASSLAEISHEQYF. The CDR3 nucleotides read TGTGCCAGCAGCTTAGCTGAGATCTCCCACGAGCAGTACTTC.

This sequence joins TRBV3-1 and TRBJ2-1, with D maybe TRBD1 (5 bases). Germline-derived CDR1 and CDR2 are LGHDT and YNNKEL (reference sequence). The CDR3 totals 13 residues. Trimming took off 3 bases at V and 9 bases at J, with 12 bases between the two ends. CDR3 residues: CASSQFLQGEQFF. Written as DNA, the CDR3 is TGTGCCAGCAGCCAGTTTTTGCAGGGTGAGCAGTTCTTC.

The chain carries TRBV29-1 and TRBJ2-1; possibly TRBD2 for D (6 bases). CDR3 length: 16 amino acids. Trimming took 4 bases from V and 2 from J, leaving 18 bases between them. CDR1 and CDR2 from the germline V gene are SQVTM and ANQGSEA. The CDR3 nucleotides are TGCAGCGTTGGAGGGATAGCGGACTTGGCCTACAATGAGCAGTTCTTC. Translated, it gives CSVGGIADLAYNEQFF.

The chain couples TRBV6-8 to TRBJ2-7; no clear D. The germline V gene has CDR1 MNHGY and CDR2 SAAAGT. V gave up 2 bases and J gave up 3 bases, with 11 bases separating them. There are 14 residues in the CDR3. The CDR3 DNA reads as TGTGCCAGCAGTTACCTTCCGATTAGCTACGAGCAGTACTTC. Its protein is CASSYLPISYEQYF.

This clonotype was seen many times. The CDR3 sequence is CASSRGPFNQPQHF. Written as DNA, the CDR3 is TGTGCCAGCAGCCGGGGACCGTTCAATCAGCCCCAGCATTTT. The V gene is TRBV27, the J gene TRBJ1-5; D is possibly TRBD1 (5 bases). This CDR3 is 14 amino acids long. V was clipped by 6 bases and J by 3 bases, with 12 bases between them. Germline V gives CDR1 MNHEY, CDR2 SMNVEV (reference sequence).